This T cell receptor beta chain emerged from a study of T cell responses to AZD1222 COVID-19 vaccine. Profiling relied on immunoSEQ multiplex PCR, and the TCRdb table lists in-frame clones only, not all of them. The data show 110,000 or so clones, 85% to 90% seen once. The sequence came from an adult who received the AZD1222 COVID-19 vaccine. Here the sequenced sample was peripheral blood, taken 28 days after the second AZD1222 dose.

CDR3 sequence (DNA): TGTGCCAGCAGTGAAGGGGGACTCCTTGGTGGCTACACCTTC. Protein sequence: CASSEGGLLGGYTF. This sequence joins TRBV6-1 and TRBJ1-2, with D perhaps matching TRBD1 (5 bases). V lost 1 base to trimming and J lost 7 bases, with 13 bases between them. Germline V CDR1 and CDR2: MNHNS, SASEGT. The CDR3 has 14 amino acids.